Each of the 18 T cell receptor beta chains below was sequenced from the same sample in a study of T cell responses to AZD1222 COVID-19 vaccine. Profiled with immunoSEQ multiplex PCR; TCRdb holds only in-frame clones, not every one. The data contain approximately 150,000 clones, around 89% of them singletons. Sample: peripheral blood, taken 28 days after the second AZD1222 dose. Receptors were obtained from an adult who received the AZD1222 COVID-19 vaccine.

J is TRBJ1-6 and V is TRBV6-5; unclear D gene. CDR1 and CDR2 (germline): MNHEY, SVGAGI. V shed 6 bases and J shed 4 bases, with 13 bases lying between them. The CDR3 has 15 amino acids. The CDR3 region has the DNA TGTGCCAGCAGGAGGGAGGACGGATATAATTCACCCCTCCACTTT. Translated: CASRREDGYNSPLHF.

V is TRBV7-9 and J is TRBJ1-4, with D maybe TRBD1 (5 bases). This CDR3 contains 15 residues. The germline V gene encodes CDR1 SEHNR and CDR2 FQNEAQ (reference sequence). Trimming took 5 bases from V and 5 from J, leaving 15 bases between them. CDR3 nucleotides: TGTGCCAGCAGCGGCGGGGGAAACGCCAATGAAAAACTGTTTTTT. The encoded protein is CASSGGGNANEKLFF.

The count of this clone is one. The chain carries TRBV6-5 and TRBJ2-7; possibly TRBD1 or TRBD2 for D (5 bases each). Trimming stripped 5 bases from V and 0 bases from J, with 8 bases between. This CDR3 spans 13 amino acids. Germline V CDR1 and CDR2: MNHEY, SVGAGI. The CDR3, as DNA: TGTGCCAGCAGTCGGGACCGCTCCTACGAGCAGTACTTC. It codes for CASSRDRSYEQYF.

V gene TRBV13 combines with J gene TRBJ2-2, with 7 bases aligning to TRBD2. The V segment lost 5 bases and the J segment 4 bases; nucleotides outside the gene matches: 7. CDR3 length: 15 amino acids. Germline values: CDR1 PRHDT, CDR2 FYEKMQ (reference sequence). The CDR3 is CASSMRREGTGELFF. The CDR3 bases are TGTGCCAGCAGCATGCGTAGGGAGGGCACCGGGGAGCTGTTTTTT.

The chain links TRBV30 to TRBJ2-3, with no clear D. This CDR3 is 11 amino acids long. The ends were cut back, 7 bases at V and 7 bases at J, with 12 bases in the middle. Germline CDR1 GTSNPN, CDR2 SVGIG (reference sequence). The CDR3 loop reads CAFTLVNTQYF. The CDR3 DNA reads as TGTGCCTTCACCCTCGTGAATACGCAGTATTTT.

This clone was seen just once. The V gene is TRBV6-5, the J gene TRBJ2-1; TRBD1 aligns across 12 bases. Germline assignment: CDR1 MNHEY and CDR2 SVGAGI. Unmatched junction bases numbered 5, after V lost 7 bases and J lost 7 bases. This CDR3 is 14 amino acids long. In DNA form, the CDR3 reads TGTGCCAGCACCGGGACAGGGGGCAGGAATGAGCAGTTCTTC. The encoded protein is CASTGTGGRNEQFF.

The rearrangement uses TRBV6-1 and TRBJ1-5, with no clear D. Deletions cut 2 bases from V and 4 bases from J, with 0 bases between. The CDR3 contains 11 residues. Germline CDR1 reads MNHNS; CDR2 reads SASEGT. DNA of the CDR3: TGTGCCAGCAGTGAAAATCAGCCCCAGCATTTT. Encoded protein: CASSENQPQHF.

CDR3 in DNA: TGTGCCTGGAGCCCGGGGTCGGGCCGGGATAACTATGGCTACACCTTC. Its protein product is CAWSPGSGRDNYGYTF. The V call is TRBV30, the J call TRBJ1-2, with D uncertain. Trimming took off 3 bases at V and 1 base at J, with 18 bases between the two ends. Germline-derived CDR1 and CDR2 are GTSNPN and SVGIG (reference sequence). This CDR3 contains 16 residues.

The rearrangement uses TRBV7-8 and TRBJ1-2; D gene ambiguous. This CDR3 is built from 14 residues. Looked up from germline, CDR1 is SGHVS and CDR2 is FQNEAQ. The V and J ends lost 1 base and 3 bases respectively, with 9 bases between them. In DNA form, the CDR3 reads TGTGCCAGCAGCTTAGAGATCTGGGACTATGGCTACACCTTC. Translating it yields CASSLEIWDYGYTF.

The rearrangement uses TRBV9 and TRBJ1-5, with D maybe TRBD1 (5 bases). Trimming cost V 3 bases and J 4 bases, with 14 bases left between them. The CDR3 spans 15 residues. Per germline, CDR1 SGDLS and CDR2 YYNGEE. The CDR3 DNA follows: TGTGCCAGCAGCGAGAGGGGTTTAGCAAATCAGCCCCAGCATTTT. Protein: CASSERGLANQPQHF.

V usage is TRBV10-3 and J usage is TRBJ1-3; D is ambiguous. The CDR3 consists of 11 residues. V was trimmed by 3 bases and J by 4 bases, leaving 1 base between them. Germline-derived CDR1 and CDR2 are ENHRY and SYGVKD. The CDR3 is CAISEGNTIYF. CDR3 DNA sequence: TGTGCCATCAGTGAAGGAAACACCATATATTTT.

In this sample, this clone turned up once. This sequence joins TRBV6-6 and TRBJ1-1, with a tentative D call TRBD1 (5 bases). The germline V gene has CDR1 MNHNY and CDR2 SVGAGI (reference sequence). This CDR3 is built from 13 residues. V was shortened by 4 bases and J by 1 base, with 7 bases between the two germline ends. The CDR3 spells CASSSDRNTEAFF. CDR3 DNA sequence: TGTGCCAGCAGTTCTGACAGGAACACTGAAGCTTTCTTT.

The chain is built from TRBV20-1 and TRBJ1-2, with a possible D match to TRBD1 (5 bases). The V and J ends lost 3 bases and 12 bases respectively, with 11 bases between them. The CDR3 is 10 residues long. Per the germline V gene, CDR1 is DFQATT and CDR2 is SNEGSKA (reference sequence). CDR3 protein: CSARGGGDTF. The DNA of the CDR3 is TGCAGTGCTAGGGGGGGAGGAGACACCTTC.

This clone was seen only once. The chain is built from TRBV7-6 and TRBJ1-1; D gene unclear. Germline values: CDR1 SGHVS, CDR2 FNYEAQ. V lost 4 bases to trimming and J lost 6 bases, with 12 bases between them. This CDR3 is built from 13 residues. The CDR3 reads CASSSDGSPEAFF. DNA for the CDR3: TGTGCCAGCAGCTCAGATGGCTCTCCTGAAGCTTTCTTT.

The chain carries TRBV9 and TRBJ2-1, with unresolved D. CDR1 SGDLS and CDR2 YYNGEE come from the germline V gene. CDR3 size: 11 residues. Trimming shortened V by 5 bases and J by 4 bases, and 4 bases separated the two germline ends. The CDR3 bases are TGTGCCAGCAGTCAGTACAATGAGCAGTTCTTC. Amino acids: CASSQYNEQFF.

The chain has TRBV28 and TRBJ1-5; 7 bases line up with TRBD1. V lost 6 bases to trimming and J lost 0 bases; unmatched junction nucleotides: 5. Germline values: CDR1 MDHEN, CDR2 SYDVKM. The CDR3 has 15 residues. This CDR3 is CASSSTGDSNQPQHF. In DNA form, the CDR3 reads TGTGCCAGCAGCTCCACAGGGGATAGCAATCAGCCCCAGCATTTT. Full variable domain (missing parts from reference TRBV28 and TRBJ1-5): DVKVTQSSRYLVKRTGEKVFLECVQDMDHENMFWYRQDPGLGLRLIYFSYDVKMKEKGDIPEGYSVSREKKERFSLILESASTNQTSMYLCASSSTGDSNQPQHFGDGTRLSIL.

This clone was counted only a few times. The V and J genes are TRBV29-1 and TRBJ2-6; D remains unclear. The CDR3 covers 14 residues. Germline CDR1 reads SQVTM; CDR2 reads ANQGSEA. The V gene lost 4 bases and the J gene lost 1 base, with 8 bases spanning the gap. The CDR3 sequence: CSVAVGSGANVLTF. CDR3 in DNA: TGCAGCGTTGCTGTGGGGTCTGGGGCCAACGTCCTGACTTTC. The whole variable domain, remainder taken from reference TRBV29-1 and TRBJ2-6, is SAVISQKPSRDICQRGTSLTIQCQVDSQVTMMFWYRQQPGQSLTLIATANQGSEATYESGFVIDKFPISRPNLTFSTLTVSNMSPEDSSIYLCSVAVGSGANVLTFGAGSRLTVL.

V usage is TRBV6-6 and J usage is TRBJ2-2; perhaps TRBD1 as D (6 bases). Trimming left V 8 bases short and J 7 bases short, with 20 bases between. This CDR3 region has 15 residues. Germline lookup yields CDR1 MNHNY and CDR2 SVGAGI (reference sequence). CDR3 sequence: CASWFTSGDHGELFF. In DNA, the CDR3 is TGTGCCAGCTGGTTTACCTCAGGGGATCACGGGGAGCTGTTTTTT.